These 15 T cell receptor beta chains originate from one sample sequenced in a study of blood T cells in healthy people across ages. A sample-barcoded 5' primer and a J-beta primer mix were used in a second PCR of about 7 to 12 cycles. TCRdb fed the 5' RACE reads into MiXCR, producing one record per CDR3 protein. The repertoire consists of around 1.5 million distinct CDR3 sequences, with roughly 59% occurring once and the leading ten covering over 5%. Source material: blood. The receptors derive from a man between 18 and 29 years old in good health.

A few counts support this clonotype. V is TRBV4-1 and J is TRBJ2-3; D tentatively reads TRBD1 or TRBD2 (6 bases each). CDR1 MGHRA and CDR2 YSYEKL come from the germline V gene. The CDR3 totals 16 residues. The germline V and J ends were trimmed by 3 bases and 4 bases, with 17 bases remaining between them. The chain's CDR3 is CASSQGLRGVSDTQYF. CDR3 coding DNA: TGCGCCAGCAGCCAGGGGCTTAGGGGGGTATCAGATACGCAGTATTTT.

The rearrangement links TRBV2 to TRBJ2-7; TRBD1 might be the D (6 bases). The germline V gene encodes CDR1 SNHLY and CDR2 FYNNEI. V lost 7 bases and J lost 0, with 10 bases in between. The CDR3 is 13 residues long. The CDR3 DNA follows: TGTGCCAGCAAATGGACAGACTCCTACGAGCAGTACTTC. This gives the protein CASKWTDSYEQYF. Full variable domain (missing parts from reference TRBV2 and TRBJ2-7): EPEVTQTPSHQVTQMGQEVILRCVPISNHLYFYWYRQILGQKVEFLVSFYNNEISEKSEIFDDQFSVERPDGSNFTLKIRSTKLEDSAMYFCASKWTDSYEQYFGPGTRLTVT.

The V call is TRBV21-1, the J call TRBJ2-1; the table's TRBD2 call for D was not verified on the DNA. TRBV21-1 is described as a pseudogene. There are 15 residues in the CDR3. CDR3 loop: CASSKRAVNDNEQFF. The CDR3 nucleotides read TGTGCCAGCAGCAAAAGAGCGGTGAACGACAATGAGCAGTTCTTC.

This sequence joins TRBV5-4 and TRBJ2-1, with 7 bases identical to TRBD1. The CDR3 extends over 14 amino acids. Germline lookup yields CDR1 SGHNT and CDR2 YYREEE (reference sequence). V gave up 4 bases and J gave up 6 bases; unmatched junction bases: 7. The CDR3 coding sequence is TGTGCCAGCAGCCAGCCTGACAGGGTCAATGAGCAGTTCTTC. Translation gives CASSQPDRVNEQFF. Supplemented by reference TRBV5-4 and TRBJ2-1, the full variable domain reads ETGVTQSPTHLIKTRGQQVTLRCSSQSGHNTVSWYQQALGQGPQFIFQYYREEENGRGNFPPRFSGLQFPNYSSELNVNALELDDSALYLCASSQPDRVNEQFFGPGTRLTVL.

V usage is TRBV6-1 and J usage is TRBJ1-2; 9 positions match TRBD1. CDR3 size: 14 residues. Germline V gene data show CDR1 as MNHNS and CDR2 as SASEGT. Losses at the gene ends were 8 bases for V and 8 bases for J; bases not matched to a gene: 12. The CDR3 region has the DNA TGTGCCAGCGGAGTGGGGACAGGGTTTGGCGGCTACACCTTC. It translates to CASGVGTGFGGYTF.

The chain uses TRBV12-3 or TRBV12-4 and TRBJ1-1, with D possibly TRBD1 on 5 matching bases. The CDR3 spans 13 residues. V lost 5 bases to trimming and J lost 11 bases, with 18 bases between them. The chain's CDR3 is CASSTATGRRAFF. CDR3 in DNA: TGTGCCAGCAGTACCGCAACAGGCCGCAGGGCTTTCTTT.

This chain connects TRBV7-6 to TRBJ2-5, with unresolved D. Germline-derived CDR1 and CDR2 are SGHVS and FNYEAQ. The CDR3 covers 15 residues. Trimming removed 2 bases from V and 2 bases from J, with 12 bases in between. The CDR3 region is CASSLSGRPQETQYF. As DNA, the CDR3 is TGTGCCAGCAGCTTATCGGGCCGACCTCAAGAGACCCAGTACTTC.

The chain carries TRBV4-1 and TRBJ1-5; D might be TRBD1 (5 bases). The CDR3 extends over 17 amino acids. Trimming removed 3 bases at V and 8 bases at J, with 23 bases between. Germline-derived CDR1 and CDR2 are MGHRA and YSYEKL. The CDR3 DNA reads TGCGCCAGCAGCCAGACCGCGGGGGACTCTAGTCTGGAGCCCCAGCATTTT. Translation gives CASSQTAGDSSLEPQHF.

This clonotype has just a few counts. This rearrangement joins TRBV6-6 to TRBJ2-7; 7 positions match TRBD2. The CDR3 is 14 residues long. Unmatched junction bases numbered 5, after V lost 2 bases and J lost 4 bases. Germline V CDR1 and CDR2: MNHNY, SVGAGI (reference sequence). CDR3 nucleotide sequence: TGTGCCAGCAGTTACGAAAGCGGGGAATACGAGCAGTACTTC. Amino acids: CASSYESGEYEQYF.

V usage is TRBV20-1 and J usage is TRBJ1-6, with 8 bases matching TRBD1. V lost 5 bases and J lost 2; bases outside the gene matches: 11. CDR3 length equals 17 residues. Germline V gene data show CDR1 as DFQATT and CDR2 as SNEGSKA (reference sequence). CDR3 nucleotide sequence: TGCAGTGCTCCTCCTACGACAGGGGTGGCCTATAATTCACCCCTCCACTTT. It codes for CSAPPTTGVAYNSPLHF.

V is TRBV27 and J is TRBJ2-1; 7 bases are a match to TRBD1. CDR1 is MNHEY and CDR2 is SMNVEV in the germline V gene (reference sequence). CDR3 length: 17 amino acids. J gave up 2 bases and V 5 bases, and 12 bases lay outside the gene matches. CDR3 in DNA: TGTGCCAGCAGTCCCCCTAGAAGGGGGCCCACCTACAATGAGCAGTTCTTC. This gives the protein CASSPPRRGPTYNEQFF.

The chain employs TRBV4-2 and TRBJ2-4; D is uncertain. The CDR3 runs 14 residues. Germline V lookup: CDR1 LGHNA, CDR2 YNFKEQ. V lost 1 base and J 5 bases, leaving 9 bases between the germline ends. The CDR3 sequence is CASSQAPYQNIQYF. The CDR3, as DNA: TGTGCCAGCAGCCAAGCCCCGTACCAAAACATTCAGTACTTC.

This chain links TRBV29-1 with TRBJ2-1, with D possibly being TRBD2 (5 bases). The CDR3 totals 13 residues. Between the trimmed V and J ends, which lost 6 bases and 6 bases, there was a span of 15 bases. Germline V CDR1 and CDR2: SQVTM, ANQGSEA. CDR3 DNA: TGCAGCGTCGATAAGGGTCGGGGCAATGAGCAGTTCTTC. It encodes CSVDKGRGNEQFF.

The chain uses TRBV20-1 and TRBJ1-2; 9 bases fit TRBD1. After removal of 7 bases from V and 4 bases from J, the junction contained 13 bases not matched to a gene. The CDR3 extends over 15 amino acids. CDR1 and CDR2 from the germline V gene are DFQATT and SNEGSKA (reference sequence). The CDR3 reads CSGTPLQGALYGYTF. CDR3 in DNA: TGCAGTGGTACCCCTCTACAGGGGGCCCTCTATGGCTACACCTTC.

V gene TRBV7-2 combines with J gene TRBJ2-1, with 7 bases lining up with TRBD1. Trimming at V came to 1 base and at J to 6 bases, leaving 3 bases not matched to a gene. The CDR3 extends over 14 amino acids. Germline assignment: CDR1 SGHTA and CDR2 FQGNSA. This CDR3 reads CASSLETGFNEQFF. The CDR3 region has the DNA TGTGCCAGCAGCTTAGAGACAGGGTTCAATGAGCAGTTCTTC.